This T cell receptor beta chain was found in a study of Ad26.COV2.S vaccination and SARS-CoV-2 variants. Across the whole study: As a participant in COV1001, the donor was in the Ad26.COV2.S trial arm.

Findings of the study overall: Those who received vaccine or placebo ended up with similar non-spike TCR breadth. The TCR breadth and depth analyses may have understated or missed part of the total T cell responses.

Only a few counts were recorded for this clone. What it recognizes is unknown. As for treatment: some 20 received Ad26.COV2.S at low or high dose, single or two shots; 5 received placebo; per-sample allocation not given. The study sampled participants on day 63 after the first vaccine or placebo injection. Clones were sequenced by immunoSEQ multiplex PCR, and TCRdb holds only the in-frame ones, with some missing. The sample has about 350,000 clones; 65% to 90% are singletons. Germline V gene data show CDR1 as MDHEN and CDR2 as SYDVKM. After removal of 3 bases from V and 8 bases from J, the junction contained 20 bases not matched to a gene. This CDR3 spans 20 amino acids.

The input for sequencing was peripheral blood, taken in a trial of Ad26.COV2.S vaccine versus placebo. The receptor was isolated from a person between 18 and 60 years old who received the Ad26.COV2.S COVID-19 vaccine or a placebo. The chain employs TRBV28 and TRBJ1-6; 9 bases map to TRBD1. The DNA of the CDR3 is TGTGCCAGCAGTTTCCTGCTGGCTGGGATTCACAGGGGGCGCGATTCACCCCTCCACTTT. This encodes CASSFLLAGIHRGRDSPLHF. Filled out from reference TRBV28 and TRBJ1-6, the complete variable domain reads DVKVTQSSRYLVKRTGEKVFLECVQDMDHENMFWYRQDPGLGLRLIYFSYDVKMKEKGDIPEGYSVSREKKERFSLILESASTNQTSMYLCASSFLLAGIHRGRDSPLHFGNGTRLTVT.